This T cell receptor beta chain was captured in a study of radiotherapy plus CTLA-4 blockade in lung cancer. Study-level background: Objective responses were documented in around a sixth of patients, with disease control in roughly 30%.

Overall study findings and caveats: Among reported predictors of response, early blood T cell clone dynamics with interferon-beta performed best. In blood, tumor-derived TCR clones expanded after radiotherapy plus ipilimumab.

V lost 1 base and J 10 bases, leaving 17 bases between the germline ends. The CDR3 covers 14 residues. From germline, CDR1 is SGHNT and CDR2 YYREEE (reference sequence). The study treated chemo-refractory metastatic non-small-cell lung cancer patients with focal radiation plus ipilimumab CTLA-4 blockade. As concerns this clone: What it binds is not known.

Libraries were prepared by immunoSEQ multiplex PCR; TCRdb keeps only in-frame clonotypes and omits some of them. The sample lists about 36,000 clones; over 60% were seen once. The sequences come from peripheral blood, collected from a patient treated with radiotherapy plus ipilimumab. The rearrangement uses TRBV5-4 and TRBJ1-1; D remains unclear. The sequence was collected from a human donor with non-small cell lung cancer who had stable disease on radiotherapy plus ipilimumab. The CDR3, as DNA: TGTGCCAGCAGCTTGTTGACGGAGCCCAGCGGAGCTTTCTTT. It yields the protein CASSLLTEPSGAFF.